These 3 T cell receptor beta chains came from one sample sequenced in a study of shared clonotypes between healthy human individuals. Here immunoSEQ multiplex PCR was the method, and the copy in TCRdb shows in-frame clones only, minus some. The sample has roughly 700,000 clones; approximately 79% are singletons. What was sequenced was memory CD4+ T cells sorted from blood. The subset here: CD45RA-negative fraction. The receptor source for this set is a young woman in good health.

The rearrangement joins TRBV18 to TRBJ1-2; D is possibly TRBD1 (5 bases). The CDR3 totals 15 residues. V lost 3 bases to trimming and J lost 6 bases, with 17 bases between them. The V gene's germline CDR1 is KGHSH and CDR2 LQKENI. The CDR3 DNA sequence: TGTGCCAGCTCACCGAACACGGGGCGGAGGGATGGCTACACCTTC. It translates to CASSPNTGRRDGYTF.

Only a few counts were recorded for this clone. V and J are TRBV5-1 and TRBJ2-5; D not certain. Trimming took off 2 bases at V and 8 bases at J, with 7 bases between the two ends. Germline lookup yields CDR1 SGHRS and CDR2 YFSETQ. The CDR3 is 11 residues long. The DNA for the CDR3 is TGCGCCAGCAGCTTACAGAGCACCCAGTACTTC. Protein product: CASSLQSTQYF.

V is TRBV30 and J is TRBJ2-3, with 13 bases that match TRBD2. Germline V gene sequence: CDR1 GTSNPN, CDR2 SVGIG (reference sequence). The CDR3 contains 13 residues. Trimming took 7 bases from V and 8 from J; bases not matched to a gene: 6. Here the CDR3 reads CASGLAGAATQYF. CDR3 DNA sequence: TGTGCCTCCGGACTAGCGGGAGCTGCTACGCAGTATTTT.